Following are 4 T cell receptor beta chains from one sample sequenced in a study of blood T cell repertoires in COVID-19 (dated by TCRdb to the early 2020s). Library construction relied on the immunoSEQ multiplex PCR assay. Drawn from immuneACCESS, this table holds only the in-frame rearrangements with V and J called that TCRdb kept. Clones are partly lost; checked studies trace under half to an unresolved V gene and leave the rest unexplained. This sample holds 80,000 to 130,000 clones; roughly 92% were observed only once. The ten largest clones represent around 6% of the sample. Material: peripheral blood. These receptors originate from a man between 70 and 80 years old with acute or convalescent COVID-19.

The J gene is TRBJ2-5, the V gene TRBV7-9, with a weak D call TRBD1 (6 bases). This CDR3 has 16 amino acids. V was trimmed by 5 bases and J by 2 bases, leaving 18 bases between them. Germline values: CDR1 SEHNR, CDR2 FQNEAQ (reference sequence). CDR3 in DNA: TGTGCCAGCAGCCCACTCTGGACAGAGGAGCAAGAGACCCAGTACTTC. It specifies CASSPLWTEEQETQYF.

The chain recombines TRBV3-1 (or the pseudogene TRBV3-2) with TRBJ1-1, with D unclear. The CDR3 has 14 amino acids. V dropped 1 base and J dropped 1 base, with 7 bases sitting between them. The V gene's germline CDR1 is LGHDT and CDR2 YNNKEL (reference sequence). The CDR3: CASSQARGNTEAFF. For the CDR3, the DNA is TGTGCCAGCAGCCAAGCTCGGGGGAACACTGAAGCTTTCTTT.

The chain is built from TRBV11-3 and TRBJ2-1; 8 positions agree with TRBD1. Trimming at V came to 5 bases and at J to 0 bases, leaving 3 bases not matched to a gene. CDR1 is SGHNT, CDR2 YENEEA, per germline. This CDR3 contains 15 residues. The CDR3 coding sequence is TGTGCCAGCAGCCGTGGACAGGGCTCCTACAATGAGCAGTTCTTC. Its protein product is CASSRGQGSYNEQFF. Variable domain in full (rest from reference TRBV11-3 and TRBJ2-1): EAGVVQSPRYKIIEKKQPVAFWCNPISGHNTLYWYLQNLGQGPELLIRYENEEAVDDSQLPKDRFSAERLKGVDSTLKIQPAELGDSAVYLCASSRGQGSYNEQFFGPGTRLTVL.

The rearrangement links TRBV15 to TRBJ2-1; TRBD2 matches 10 bases. CDR3 size: 17 residues. With V trimmed by 0 bases and J by 8 bases, 10 bases remained unmatched. Germline V CDR1 and CDR2: LNHNV, YYDKDF (reference sequence). The CDR3 DNA follows: TGTGCCACCAGCAGAGATAAGCGGGAGGGCCTTATGGATGAGCAGTTCTTC. It codes for CATSRDKREGLMDEQFF.